This TCR beta chain was sequenced during a study of blood T cell repertoires in COVID-19. On the study more broadly: T cells, B-cell-depleted T cells, or PBMCs provided the cDNA or gDNA that served as material.

Authors' data handling: For nucleated cells, counts were estimated from reference gene primer amplification. This table comes from immunoSEQ multiplex PCR, and its TCRdb copy is limited to in-frame clones, with some not included. V, J and clone size were drawn from that table, and D and trimming were deduced from the DNA. The sample includes 90,000 to 110,000 clones, about four fifths of them seen just once. The germline V gene has CDR1 MRHNA and CDR2 SNTAGT. The junction had 1 base not matched to a gene; V was cut back by 3 bases and J by 4 bases. This CDR3 contains 14 residues. On this clone itself: A read error may explain this, as a much larger clone is one base away.

The genes are TRBV6-4 and TRBJ2-2; 8 bases agree with TRBD1. The sequence derives from a woman aged 80 or over with acute or convalescent COVID-19. The material sequenced was peripheral blood. The CDR3 DNA follows: TGTGCCAGCAGTGAACAGGGGGGCACCGGGGAGCTGTTTTTT. It is translated as CASSEQGGTGELFF.